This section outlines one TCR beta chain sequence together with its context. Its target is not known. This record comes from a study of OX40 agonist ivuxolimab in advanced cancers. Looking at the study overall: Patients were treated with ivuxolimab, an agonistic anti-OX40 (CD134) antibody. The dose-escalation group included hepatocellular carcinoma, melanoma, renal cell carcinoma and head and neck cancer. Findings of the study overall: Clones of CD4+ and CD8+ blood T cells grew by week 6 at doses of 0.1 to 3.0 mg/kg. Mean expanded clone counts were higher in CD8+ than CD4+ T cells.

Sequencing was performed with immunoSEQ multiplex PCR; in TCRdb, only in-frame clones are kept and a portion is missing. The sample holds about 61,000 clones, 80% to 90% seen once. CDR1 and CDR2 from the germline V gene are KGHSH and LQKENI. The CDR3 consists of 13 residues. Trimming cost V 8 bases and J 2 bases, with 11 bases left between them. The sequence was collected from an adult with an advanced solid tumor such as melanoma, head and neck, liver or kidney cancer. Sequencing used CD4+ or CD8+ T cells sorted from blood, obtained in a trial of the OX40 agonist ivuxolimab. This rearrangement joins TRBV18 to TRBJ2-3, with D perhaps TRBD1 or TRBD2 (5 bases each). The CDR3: CASARDVTDTQYF. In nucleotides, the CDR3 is TGTGCCAGCGCCCGGGACGTCACAGATACGCAGTATTTT.